This TCR beta chain was profiled in a study of T-cell memory formation after mild COVID-19. MiXCR was run by TCRdb on the 5' RACE reads, yielding one entry per CDR3 protein. This table holds about 470,000 distinct CDR3 sequences, about 18% found once. This clonotype was seen more than once but under ten times. V dropped 3 bases and J dropped 6 bases, with 6 bases sitting between them. The CDR3 length is 12 residues. This chain links TRBV12-3 or TRBV12-4 with TRBJ2-1; D ambiguous. This TCR came from an adult woman who had mild COVID-19 (a few samples of this study predate the infection). Cell type and time point are not known. The sample consisted of PBMCs or a T cell subset sorted from them (not recorded which). The CDR3 DNA reads TGTGCCAGCAGTTTTGTCCGCAATGAGCAGTTCTTC. Encoded protein: CASSFVRNEQFF.